Sequencing of this T cell receptor beta chain was carried out in a study of blood T cell repertoires in COVID-19. The germline V gene encodes CDR1 SGHAT and CDR2 FQNNGV. This CDR3 contains 12 residues. Deletions cut 6 bases from V and 7 bases from J, with 12 bases between. Authors' methods: Reference gene primer amplification yielded estimated nucleated cell counts. Sequenced by immunoSEQ multiplex PCR; TCRdb stores in-frame clones only, minus some. Clonal size and the V and J genes are those of that table, whereas D and trimming came from the DNA. The repertoire holds 250,000 to 300,000 clones, with less than 90% as singletons.

The chain is built from TRBV11-2 and TRBJ1-2; D might be TRBD1 (5 bases). Sequenced material: peripheral blood. The sequence came from a woman aged 70 to 79 with COVID-19, enrolled during active disease. This chain's CDR3 is CASSQGVSGYTF. In DNA, the CDR3 is TGTGCCAGCAGTCAAGGGGTCTCTGGCTACACCTTC.